Presented here are 30 T cell receptor beta chains from one specimen sequenced in a study of identical twins. MiXCR, applied by TCRdb to the 5' RACE reads, yields one record per CDR3 protein. The sample contains 600,000 to 850,000 distinct CDR3 sequences, 15% to 20% of which appear only once. This same sample was also part of a study on T cells expressing NK-cell markers.

Sequenced material: PBMCs. These TCRs come from a woman aged 18-35 years in good health.

This sequence joins TRBV18 and TRBJ2-1, with 7 bases matching TRBD2. The CDR3 is made up of 14 amino acids. V lost 0 bases to trimming and J lost 9 bases; unmatched junction nucleotides: 5. The germline CDR1 and CDR2 sequences are KGHSH and LQKENI. The chain's CDR3 is CASSPPTSRIEQFF. The CDR3, as DNA: TGTGCCAGCTCACCACCGACTAGCCGGATTGAGCAGTTCTTC.

The chain links TRBV7-9 to TRBJ2-5, with D perhaps matching TRBD1 (6 bases). The germline V gene encodes CDR1 SEHNR and CDR2 FQNEAQ (reference sequence). The V end was cut by 3 bases, the J end by 3 bases, with 11 bases between. The CDR3 contains 14 residues. CDR3 residues: CASSFLGAEETQYF. The CDR3 nucleotides are TGTGCCAGCAGCTTTCTGGGGGCAGAAGAGACCCAGTACTTC.

Comments on this clonotype: The junction differs from germline at one of its ends, possibly a read error. This sequence joins TRBV9 and TRBJ1-1; no firm D call. Germline values: CDR1 SGDLS, CDR2 YYNGEE. The CDR3 is 12 residues long. The CDR3 nucleotides are TGTGCCAGCAGCGTAGAGGCCTCATACAGATCGTTT. Its translation: CASSVEASYRSF.

V is TRBV29-1 and J is TRBJ2-5; D is perhaps TRBD1 (5 bases). V lost 5 bases to trimming and J lost 5 bases, with 12 bases between them. This CDR3 comprises 12 residues. CDR1 is SQVTM, CDR2 ANQGSEA, per germline. In DNA, the CDR3 is TGCAGCGTTCAGGGCAATCGGGAGACCCAGTACTTC. Translation gives CSVQGNRETQYF.

CDR3: CASSYPLGGTDGYTF. The DNA for the CDR3 is TGTGCCAGCAGTTACCCTCTGGGGGGAACAGATGGCTACACCTTC. The chain links TRBV6-5 to TRBJ1-2; D perhaps matches TRBD1 (5 bases). V lost 2 bases and J 6 bases, leaving 16 bases between the germline ends. The V gene's germline CDR1 is MNHEY and CDR2 SVGAGI. The CDR3 spans 15 residues.

V and J are TRBV20-1 and TRBJ2-5; 14 bases map to TRBD2. From germline, CDR1 is DFQATT and CDR2 SNEGSKA (reference sequence). V lost 5 bases and J lost 1; bases outside the gene matches: 6. The CDR3 covers 16 residues. The CDR3 reads CSARGTSGSPQETQYF. Here the CDR3 DNA reads TGCAGTGCTCGGGGGACTAGCGGGAGTCCCCAAGAGACCCAGTACTTC.

V is TRBV5-1 and J is TRBJ2-7, with TRBD2 identical over 12 bases. With 2 bases clipped from V and 7 bases from J, the junction kept 1 base outside the gene matches. The germline gives CDR1 SGHRS, CDR2 YFSETQ. This CDR3 has 13 residues. DNA of the CDR3: TGCGCCAGCAGCTTAGGGACTAGCGGGGAGCAGTACTTC. This encodes CASSLGTSGEQYF.

The sample holds many counts of this clonotype. The chain couples TRBV20-1 to TRBJ1-1; D uncertain. Germline CDR1 reads DFQATT; CDR2 reads SNEGSKA (reference sequence). CDR3 length equals 11 residues. V shed 5 bases and J shed 0 bases, with 4 bases lying between them. For the CDR3, the DNA is TGCAGTGCTCCGATGAACACTGAAGCTTTCTTT. Translation: CSAPMNTEAFF.

At least ten counts were recorded for this clonotype. The CDR3 nucleotides read TGTGCCAGCAGTCCCGGCAGTACCTACGAGCAGTACTTC. This codes for CASSPGSTYEQYF. The V call is TRBV12-3 or TRBV12-4, the J call TRBJ2-7; D is uncertain. This CDR3 spans 13 amino acids. V was shortened by 5 bases and J by 2 bases, with 10 bases between the two germline ends.

The genes are TRBV5-5 and TRBJ1-2; maybe TRBD1 (5 bases). V dropped 0 bases and J dropped 6 bases, with 9 bases sitting between them. Germline CDR1 SGHKS, CDR2 YYEKEE (reference sequence). This CDR3 is 13 amino acids long. CDR3 region: CASSLGSGNGYTF. The CDR3 nucleotides read TGTGCCAGCAGCTTGGGGTCAGGGAATGGCTACACCTTC.

V gene TRBV5-1 combines with J gene TRBJ2-1; TRBD2 matches 9 bases. Germline CDR1 SGHRS, CDR2 YFSETQ. The CDR3 is 16 residues long. V lost 3 bases and J lost 2; bases outside the gene matches: 6. CDR3 DNA sequence: TGCGCCAGCAGCTACGTAGCGGGAGTAACCTACAATGAGCAGTTCTTC. Amino acid sequence: CASSYVAGVTYNEQFF.

The table lists this clonotype with a few counts. The rearrangement links TRBV27 to TRBJ2-1; 7 bases align to TRBD1. V was clipped by 6 bases and J by 4 bases; unmatched bases: 9. CDR3 length equals 15 residues. Germline-derived CDR1 and CDR2 are MNHEY and SMNVEV (reference sequence). In nucleotides, the CDR3 is TGTGCCAGCAGGTCCGACAGGGACCTTTACAATGAGCAGTTCTTC. This sequence encodes CASRSDRDLYNEQFF.

The chain uses TRBV24-1 and TRBJ2-1, with 9 bases that match TRBD1. The junction had 5 bases not matched to a gene; V was cut back by 4 bases and J by 5 bases. This CDR3 contains 15 residues. CDR1 KGHDR and CDR2 SFDVKD come from the germline V gene. Here the CDR3 reads CATSDPWDRDNEQFF. In nucleotides, the CDR3 is TGTGCCACCAGTGACCCTTGGGACAGGGACAATGAGCAGTTCTTC.

The rearrangement joins TRBV5-1 to TRBJ1-4; the D is unclear. Between the trimmed V and J ends, which lost 2 bases and 7 bases, there was a span of 9 bases. The germline V gene encodes CDR1 SGHRS and CDR2 YFSETQ. CDR3 length: 13 residues. CDR3 sequence reads: CASSFRGIEKLFF. As DNA, the CDR3 is TGCGCCAGCAGCTTCCGAGGGATTGAAAAACTGTTTTTT.

This clonotype was seen only a few times. The chain uses TRBV20-1 and TRBJ2-1; 9 bases fit TRBD2. Germline-derived CDR1 and CDR2 are DFQATT and SNEGSKA (reference sequence). V shed 0 bases, J shed 8 bases, and the junction held 17 bases outside the gene matches. The CDR3 loop spans 18 amino acids. CDR3 residues: CSARDTSRLAGDGHEQFF. CDR3 in DNA: TGCAGTGCTAGAGATACATCGCGGTTAGCGGGAGATGGGCATGAGCAGTTCTTC.

This clonotype was counted between two and nine times. The rearrangement joins TRBV30 to TRBJ2-5; possibly TRBD2 for D (6 bases). Germline V gene sequence: CDR1 GTSNPN, CDR2 SVGIG (reference sequence). The CDR3 loop spans 12 amino acids. V was trimmed by 2 bases and J by 4 bases, leaving 8 bases between them. The CDR3: CAWSLGGETQYF. The CDR3, as DNA: TGTGCCTGGAGTCTGGGAGGAGAGACCCAGTACTTC.

This chain links TRBV7-9 with TRBJ1-1; D gene ambiguous. CDR1 is SEHNR and CDR2 is FQNEAQ in the germline V gene (reference sequence). CDR3 length: 15 residues. V was trimmed by 0 bases and J by 6 bases, leaving 14 bases between them. The CDR3 nucleotides are TGTGCCAGCAGCTTAGCATTGGTTGGACGGCCTGAAGCTTTCTTT. It is translated as CASSLALVGRPEAFF.

This clonotype was found a few times. V is TRBV6-6 and J is TRBJ2-1; no clear D gene. The germline V and J ends were trimmed by 2 bases and 9 bases, with 11 bases remaining between them. The CDR3 is 13 residues long. CDR1 is MNHNY and CDR2 is SVGAGI in the germline V gene (reference sequence). The CDR3, as DNA: TGTGCCAGCAGTTACCCCTCGACAAGTGAGCAGTTCTTC. It is translated as CASSYPSTSEQFF.

This clonotype was found many times. The chain links TRBV5-1 to TRBJ2-6; 9 bases are a match to TRBD1. Germline lookup yields CDR1 SGHRS and CDR2 YFSETQ. The CDR3 length is 16 residues. V lost 4 bases and J lost 0; bases outside the gene matches: 2. The CDR3 sequence is CASSKDRGSGANVLTF. In DNA form, the CDR3 reads TGCGCCAGCAGCAAGGACAGGGGCTCTGGGGCCAACGTCCTGACTTTC.

V is TRBV12-3 or TRBV12-4 and J is TRBJ2-3; 11 nucleotides agree with TRBD2. This CDR3 spans 16 amino acids. Losses at the gene ends were 0 bases for V and 9 bases for J; bases not matched to a gene: 8. The CDR3 DNA reads TGTGCCAGCAGTTTAGCGCTTCGACTAGCGGGGCTCACGCAGTATTTT. Residues: CASSLALRLAGLTQYF.

Only a few counts were recorded for this clonotype. The CDR3 loop is CSARDQPRGRETQYF. CDR3 sequence (DNA): TGCAGTGCTAGAGATCAGCCCCGGGGGCGGGAGACCCAGTACTTC. This chain connects TRBV20-1 to TRBJ2-5; TRBD1 or TRBD2 may be the D gene (6 bases each). CDR1 and CDR2 from the germline V gene are DFQATT and SNEGSKA (reference sequence). V lost 0 bases and J 5 bases, leaving 16 bases between the germline ends. The CDR3 is made up of 15 amino acids.

This rearrangement joins TRBV7-9 to TRBJ2-1, with 10 nucleotides matching TRBD2. The CDR3 is 15 amino acids. Per germline, CDR1 SEHNR and CDR2 FQNEAQ (reference sequence). J gave up 8 bases and V 4 bases, and 8 bases lay outside the gene matches. The CDR3 region is CASSWLAGVRDEQFF. DNA for the CDR3: TGTGCCAGCAGCTGGCTAGCGGGAGTAAGAGATGAGCAGTTCTTC. The full variable domain, rest sourced from reference TRBV7-9 and TRBJ2-1, is DTGVSQNPRHKITKRGQNVTFRCDPISEHNRLYWYRQTLGQGPEFLTYFQNEAQLEKSRLLSDRFSAERPKGSFSTLEIQRTEQGDSAMYLCASSWLAGVRDEQFFGPGTRLTVL.

This chain uses TRBV6-5 with TRBJ1-1; TRBD1 agrees at 9 bases. CDR1 MNHEY and CDR2 SVGAGI come from the germline V gene. V was clipped by 6 bases and J by 8 bases; unmatched bases: 4. The CDR3 spans 12 residues. CDR3 region: CASRQGQGEAFF. The CDR3 DNA is TGTGCCAGCAGGCAGGGACAGGGCGAAGCTTTCTTT.

The rearrangement links TRBV4-2 to TRBJ2-7; unclear D gene. The V and J ends lost 1 base and 0 bases respectively, with 10 bases between them. Germline CDR1 LGHNA, CDR2 YNFKEQ. There are 15 residues in the CDR3. CDR3 nucleotide sequence: TGTGCCAGCAGCCAAGGGACGGTCAGCTCCTACGAGCAGTACTTC. This gives the protein CASSQGTVSSYEQYF.

The sample holds many counts of this clonotype. The CDR3 sequence is CASRPGTSTGELFF. The CDR3 region has the DNA TGTGCCAGCAGGCCTGGGACTTCCACCGGGGAGCTGTTTTTT. The chain recombines TRBV12-3 or TRBV12-4 with TRBJ2-2, with TRBD2 as a possible D gene (6 bases). The CDR3 totals 14 residues. Trimming pared 6 bases from V and 4 bases from J, leaving 12 bases between.

The rearrangement joins TRBV6-6 to TRBJ2-1; 8 bases map to TRBD2. CDR3 length: 13 amino acids. Germline loops: CDR1 MNHNY, CDR2 SVGAGI (reference sequence). V lost 8 bases to trimming and J lost 6 bases; unmatched junction nucleotides: 6. The CDR3 sequence: CASLSGSSNEQFF. The CDR3 nucleotides read TGTGCCAGCCTAAGCGGGAGTAGCAATGAGCAGTTCTTC.

This clonotype was detected a few times. The J gene is TRBJ2-1, the V gene TRBV6-5; 8 bases map to TRBD1. The CDR3 length is 16 residues. CDR1 and CDR2 from the germline V gene are MNHEY and SVGAGI. Trimming took 0 bases from V and 5 from J; bases not matched to a gene: 6. CDR3: CASSYSGTGKDNEQFF. CDR3 sequence (DNA): TGTGCCAGCAGTTACTCTGGGACAGGAAAAGACAATGAGCAGTTCTTC.

The chain is built from TRBV18 and TRBJ2-1; no definite D call. The CDR3 contains 15 residues. With 2 bases removed from V and 6 bases from J, the gap between germline ends came to 14 bases. Germline CDR1 reads KGHSH; CDR2 reads LQKENI. The CDR3 region has the DNA TGTGCCAGCTCACCAGCAACCAGGAGACTCAATGAGCAGTTCTTC. As protein: CASSPATRRLNEQFF. The full variable domain, completed using reference TRBV18 and TRBJ2-1, is NAGVMQNPRHLVRRRGQEARLRCSPMKGHSHVYWYRQLPEEGLKFMVYLQKENIIDESGMPKERFSAEFPKEGPSILRIQQVVRGDSAAYFCASSPATRRLNEQFFGPGTRLTVL.

This chain uses TRBV10-3 with TRBJ2-7; the D is unclear. The germline V gene has CDR1 ENHRY and CDR2 SYGVKD. The CDR3 has 12 amino acids. V lost 11 bases and J lost 0, with 11 bases in between. The CDR3 sequence: CAASRSSYEQYF. CDR3 sequence (DNA): TGTGCCGCGTCCAGGAGCTCCTACGAGCAGTACTTC.

The chain couples TRBV11-2 to TRBJ2-3, with 12 bases fitting TRBD2. This CDR3 is 19 amino acids long. Germline CDR1 reads SGHAT; CDR2 reads FQNNGV. V lost 4 bases, J lost 3 bases, and 14 bases stayed unmatched. The chain's CDR3 is CASSSSGPLAGGWTDTQYF. In nucleotides, the CDR3 is TGTGCCAGCAGCTCGTCGGGGCCACTAGCGGGAGGTTGGACAGATACGCAGTATTTT.